This T cell receptor (beta chain) was sequenced during a study of shared clonotypes between healthy human individuals. Study-wide context: Per donor, CD8 memory used one plate, CD8 naive used two, CD4 memory used three and CD4 naive used three. Study outcomes and limitations: Larger estimated richness was generally seen in naive subsets than in memory subsets.

It was roughly 190 ng DNA, 25,000 to 35,000 T cell genomes, that sorted-subset replicate PCRs used. TCRdb's table, derived via immunoSEQ multiplex PCR, lists solely in-frame clones and lacks some. The table lists some 1,400,000 clones, roughly 96% of them singletons. This clone was detected once. The antigen remains unidentified. The junction departs from the called germline gene at one end, perhaps through a read error. Other DNA sequences from this sample encode an identical CDR3 as well. Sequenced material: naive CD4+ T cells sorted from blood. The subset: CD45RA+ positively selected. The TCR sequence derives from a man aged 25 to 45 in good health.

CDR3 amino acids: CASSLGGTDTQYF. CDR3 DNA sequence: TGCGCCAGCAGTTTGGGAGGCACAGATACGCAGTATTTT. The V gene is TRBV5-1, the J gene TRBJ2-3; D may be TRBD2 (5 bases). Germline V gene sequence: CDR1 SGHRS, CDR2 YFSETQ. This CDR3 spans 13 amino acids. The full variable domain, its missing parts supplied by reference TRBV5-1 and TRBJ2-3, is KAGVTQTPRYLIKTRGQQVTLSCSPISGHRSVSWYQQTPGQGLQFLFEYFSETQRNKGNFPGRFSGRQFSNSRSEMNVSTLELGDSALYLCASSLGGTDTQYFGPGTRLTVL.